Shown below are 8 T cell receptor beta chains from a single sample sequenced in a study of T cells after yellow fever vaccination. A single record per CDR3 protein comes from TCRdb applying MiXCR to the 5' RACE reads. Here the sample spans some 300,000 distinct CDR3 sequences, around 9.3% being singletons. Sequences were derived from CD4+ T cells sorted from PBMCs, sampled 5 days after the yellow fever booster vaccination. The receptors here all came from a man between 18 and 29 years old who received the YFV17D yellow fever vaccine.

The CDR3 reads CASSTYRGDTEAFF. The CDR3 DNA sequence: TGTGCCAGCAGCACCTACAGGGGCGACACTGAAGCTTTCTTT. The J gene is TRBJ1-1, the V gene TRBV6-2 or TRBV6-3; 7 bases line up with TRBD1. This CDR3 region has 14 residues. Germline CDR1 MNHEY, CDR2 SVGEGT. V lost 6 bases to trimming and J lost 3 bases; unmatched junction nucleotides: 7.

The chain links TRBV7-2 to TRBJ1-5; no clear D. There are 14 residues in the CDR3. The germline V gene encodes CDR1 SGHTA and CDR2 FQGNSA. Trimming cost V 2 bases and J 3 bases, with 8 bases left between them. The CDR3 is CASSLYYNNQPQHF. DNA of the CDR3: TGTGCCAGCAGCTTATATTACAACAATCAGCCCCAGCATTTT.

The rearrangement joins TRBV23-1 to TRBJ2-1; the match to TRBD2 covers 12 bases. TRBV23-1 belongs to the ORF category, with a function that is uncertain. V shed 0 bases and J 0 bases; nucleotides not matched to a gene: 12. The CDR3 runs 21 residues. The CDR3 sequence is CASSQSGLGLAGCSSYNEQFF. CDR3 sequence (DNA): TGCGCCAGCAGTCAATCGGGTCTTGGACTAGCGGGGTGCAGCTCCTACAATGAGCAGTTCTTC.

Many counts were recorded for this clonotype. V usage is TRBV12-3 or TRBV12-4 and J usage is TRBJ1-1; possibly TRBD1 for D (5 bases). V shed 5 bases and J shed 1 base, with 11 bases lying between them. The CDR3 length is 14 residues. CDR3 sequence: CASSTDGTNTEAFF. The CDR3, as DNA: TGTGCCAGCAGTACCGACGGGACGAACACTGAAGCTTTCTTT.

This clonotype was seen a few times. The chain employs TRBV7-9 and TRBJ2-3, with 7 nucleotides matching TRBD1. The germline gives CDR1 SEHNR, CDR2 FQNEAQ (reference sequence). The CDR3 length is 15 residues. Unmatched junction bases numbered 5, after V lost 3 bases and J lost 2 bases. The CDR3, as DNA: TGTGCCAGCAGCTTTTCTGGACAGGCCACAGATACGCAGTATTTT. Translating it yields CASSFSGQATDTQYF.

The rearrangement uses TRBV3-2 and TRBJ2-7; TRBD2 is taken as the D call from the table, unchecked against the DNA. TRBV3-2 is a listed pseudogene. The length of the CDR3 is 19 residues. The CDR3 DNA is TGTGCCAGCAGCCAATGGGACACCAAGGGGACTAGCGGGGGGTACGAGCAGTACGTC. This encodes CASSQWDTKGTSGGYEQYV.

The chain joins TRBV19 to TRBJ2-2; D ambiguous. The germline V gene encodes CDR1 LNHDA and CDR2 SQIVND (reference sequence). The CDR3 covers 13 residues. Trimming stripped 7 bases from V and 2 bases from J, with 8 bases between. The CDR3 reads CASNPPNTGELFF. For the CDR3, the DNA is TGTGCCAGTAATCCCCCAAACACCGGGGAGCTGTTTTTT. Using reference TRBV19 and TRBJ2-2 for the parts outside the CDR3, the full variable domain is DGGITQSPKYLFRKEGQNVTLSCEQNLNHDAMYWYRQDPGQGLRLIYYSQIVNDFQKGDIAEGYSVSREKKESFPLTVTSAQKNPTAFYLCASNPPNTGELFFGEGSRLTVL.

This clonotype was seen only a few times. This chain connects TRBV12-3 or TRBV12-4 to TRBJ2-1; maybe TRBD2 (5 bases). The length of the CDR3 is 11 residues. The V and J ends lost 5 bases and 12 bases respectively, with 11 bases between them. The CDR3 spells CASSRGMGQFF. Here the CDR3 DNA reads TGTGCCAGCAGTCGAGGGATGGGGCAGTTCTTC.